This is a list of T cell receptor beta chains from one sample in a study of graft-versus-host responses after intestinal transplantation. Data came from immunoSEQ multiplex PCR; TCRdb stores just in-frame clones and leaves some out. The sample lists roughly 69,000 clones, 80% to 95% occurring once. The sample here was bone marrow, taken approximately 740 days after intestinal transplantation. Source of these receptors: a human patient who received an intestinal transplant, so some T cells may come from the graft donor. Both conserved end residues are trimmed from each CDR3.

J gene: TRBJ2-1; V gene: TRBV13; CDR3 protein: ASSLGTQGYNEQF
J gene: TRBJ2-3; V gene: TRBV4-2; CDR3 protein: ASSQGTSTKTATQY
J gene: TRBJ2-7; V gene: TRBV13; CDR3 protein: ASSSGQYYEQY
J gene: TRBJ2-5; V gene: TRBV6-5; CDR3 protein: ASSYSKETQY
J gene: TRBJ1-5; V gene: TRBV19; CDR3 protein: ASSARQGNQPQH
J gene: TRBJ1-6; V gene: TRBV5-1; CDR3 protein: ASSRSGQGTGSYNSPLH
J gene: TRBJ2-1; V gene: TRBV28; CDR3 protein: ASSPRLATYNEQF
J gene: TRBJ2-5; V gene: TRBV5-4; CDR3 protein: ASSSTGTPPETQY
J gene: TRBJ2-7; V gene: TRBV2; CDR3 protein: ASSEASTWTSTYEQY
J gene: TRBJ2-3; V gene: TRBV5-4; CDR3 protein: ASSPDSSSTDTQY
J gene: TRBJ2-3; V gene: TRBV6-6; CDR3 protein: ASSYGVSTDTQY
J gene: TRBJ2-3; V gene: TRBV7-3; CDR3 protein: ASSSRQTDTQY
J gene: TRBJ2-7; V gene: TRBV27; CDR3 protein: ASSSSGFSYEQY
J gene: TRBJ2-7; V gene: TRBV19; CDR3 protein: ASSWDITYEQY
J gene: TRBJ1-1; V gene: TRBV7-6; CDR3 protein: ASSLDFGTEAF
J gene: TRBJ1-1; V gene: TRBV19; CDR3 protein: ASSGGLGAF
J gene: TRBJ1-1; V gene: TRBV2; CDR3 protein: ASSVQGGNTEAF
J gene: TRBJ2-2; V gene: TRBV5-6; CDR3 protein: ASSARQITGELF
J gene: TRBJ2-5; V gene: TRBV5-6; CDR3 protein: ASSFWASRVTVETQY
J gene: TRBJ2-3; V gene: TRBV2; CDR3 protein: ASSEALGGRSDTQY
J gene: TRBJ2-7; V gene: TRBV19; CDR3 protein: ASSITDSIYEQY
J gene: TRBJ1-1; V gene: TRBV28; CDR3 protein: ASSFRGLATEAF
J gene: TRBJ2-1; V gene: TRBV7-2; CDR3 protein: ASSSTSYNEQF
J gene: TRBJ1-2; V gene: TRBV5-1; CDR3 protein: ASSLADSPFSGYT
J gene: TRBJ2-4; V gene: TRBV11-2; CDR3 protein: ASSQVGLAEWGSKNIQY
J gene: TRBJ1-4; V gene: TRBV6-1; CDR3 protein: ASAGGGEKLF
J gene: TRBJ1-1; V gene: TRBV7-7; CDR3 protein: ASSSSPDTEAF
J gene: TRBJ2-7; V gene: TRBV30; CDR3 protein: AWDPGLSSYEQY
J gene: TRBJ2-2; V gene: TRBV10-1; CDR3 protein: ASSAGGVTGELF
J gene: TRBJ2-7; V gene: TRBV18; CDR3 protein: ASSPKGLAEFYEQY
J gene: TRBJ2-3; V gene: TRBV5-1; CDR3 protein: ASSLISTSTDTQY
J gene: TRBJ2-1; V gene: TRBV29-1; CDR3 protein: SVARRLAGVNEQF
J gene: TRBJ2-1; V gene: TRBV19; CDR3 protein: ASSSLGFQLAGAGQF
J gene: TRBJ1-1; V gene: TRBV6-5; CDR3 protein: ASSYRGGGGAF
J gene: TRBJ2-5; V gene: TRBV2; CDR3 protein: AGSGGAIETQY
J gene: TRBJ1-2; V gene: TRBV5-5; CDR3 protein: ASSLEVTVYGYT
J gene: TRBJ2-7; V gene: TRBV4-1; CDR3 protein: ASSQGQVDYEQY
J gene: TRBJ1-2; V gene: TRBV7-2; CDR3 protein: ASTPSYGTANGYT
J gene: TRBJ1-4; V gene: TRBV7-9; CDR3 protein: ASSLAGTAKEKLF
J gene: TRBJ1-1; V gene: TRBV9; CDR3 protein: ASSAGGGFNTEAF
J gene: TRBJ2-4; V gene: TRBV2; CDR3 protein: ASSDSEGTLAKNIQY
J gene: TRBJ2-7; V gene: TRBV27; CDR3 protein: ASSPSSGSSYEQY
J gene: TRBJ2-7; V gene: TRBV6-1; CDR3 protein: ASSWGQGASYEQY
J gene: TRBJ1-3; V gene: TRBV13; CDR3 protein: ASSVQLHGNTIY
J gene: TRBJ2-7; V gene: TRBV15; CDR3 protein: ATRNRGEGGQQY
J gene: TRBJ2-1; V gene: TRBV4-2; CDR3 protein: ASSQEFLGRGLYNEQF
J gene: TRBJ2-5; V gene: TRBV7-2; CDR3 protein: ATGPGGFQGQQETQY